A selection of T cell receptor beta chains follows, all from one sample in a study of human T cells and chemical hapten exposure. TCRdb passed the RACE reads through MiXCR, listing each CDR3 protein once. The sample lists just over 350,000 distinct CDR3 sequences, roughly 6.3% occurring once. This sample comprised whole blood, obtained in connection with sensitization to the hapten diphenylcyclopropenone (DPC). The receptors derive from a woman between 18 and 29 years old with alopecia areata. Some clones in this sample may be carry-over from other donors' samples. CDR3s include the opening cysteine and the closing phenylalanine or tryptophan. Each record gives: V gene, D gene, CDR3 length, J gene, clone size, CDR3 DNA, CDR3 protein. D genes are given only for firm matches. Not all rows give a size; the values are once, few, many and, for expanded clones, a class.

>TRBV18|-|15|TRBJ2-7|many
TGTGCCAGCTCACCACCGTTTAGTAGGGTTAGGGAGCAGTACTTC
CASSPPFSRVREQYF
>TRBV7-2|-|11|TRBJ2-7|many
TGTGCCAGCAGCCCCCAGTACGAGCAGTACTTC
CASSPQYEQYF
>TRBV28|TRBD2|15|TRBJ2-7|few
TGTGCCAGCAGTTTAGAGCCGGGGGGAGCCTACGAGCAGTACTTC
CASSLEPGGAYEQYF
>TRBV6-5|-|15|TRBJ2-2|-
TGTGCCAGCAGTACCCCGGGACAGAACACCGGGGAGCTGTTTTTT
CASSTPGQNTGELFF
>TRBV6-6|TRBD1|14|TRBJ1-5|few
TGTGCCAGCAGCTGGACAGGGACGGAGCAGCCCCAGCATTTT
CASSWTGTEQPQHF
>TRBV4-1|-|15|TRBJ2-4|-
TGCGCCAGCAGCCAACTTACAGGGGCCAAAAACATTCAGTACTTC
CASSQLTGAKNIQYF
>TRBV9|-|12|TRBJ1-1|few
TGTGCCAGCAGCGCCGAATACAGGGAAGCTTTCTTT
CASSAEYREAFF
>TRBV6-2/TRBV6-3|-|14|TRBJ1-5|few
TGTGCCAGCAGGGCGGACAGTAGCAATCAGCCCCAGCATTTT
CASRADSSNQPQHF
>TRBV29-1|-|13|TRBJ1-1|many
TGCAGCGTTTTCCCAGACGGAAGCACTGAAGCTTTCTTT
CSVFPDGSTEAFF
>TRBV6-2/TRBV6-3|-|13|TRBJ1-1|many
TGTGCCAGCAGTTGGAACCTGAACACTGAAGCTTTCTTT
CASSWNLNTEAFF
>TRBV20-1|-|13|TRBJ2-3|few
TGCAGTGTTTCCCTGACTAGCACAGATACGCAGTATTTT
CSVSLTSTDTQYF
>TRBV6-1|TRBD1|12|TRBJ1-1|-
TGTGCCAGCAGTCCTTGGACAGGGGAAGCTTTCTTT
CASSPWTGEAFF
>TRBV4-1|TRBD2|14|TRBJ2-1|-
TGCGCCAGCAGCCAAGGGAATAGCGGGGGGAGACGGTTCTTC
CASSQGNSGGRRFF
>TRBV5-1|-|13|TRBJ1-2|many
TGCGCCAGCCGACAACAAAGCAACTATGGCTACACCTTC
CASRQQSNYGYTF
>TRBV29-1|TRBD2|16|TRBJ2-5|many
TGCAGCGTTGAAGTGTTCAGCGGGGGTGGGCAAGAGACCCAGTACTTC
CSVEVFSGGGQETQYF
>TRBV6-5|TRBD1|13|TRBJ2-3|-
TGTGCCAGCAGAGGACAGGGCGCAGATACGCAGTATTTT
CASRGQGADTQYF
>TRBV6-5|-|13|TRBJ2-3|few
TGTGCCAGCAGCCCCCGCTTAACAGATACGCAGTATTTT
CASSPRLTDTQYF
>TRBV7-2|-|15|TRBJ2-1|many
TGTGCCAGCAGCCTAGACAGATACTCCTACAATGAGCAGTTCTTC
CASSLDRYSYNEQFF
>TRBV24-1|-|19|TRBJ2-2|few
TGTGCCACCAGTGCCGGGACGGGGGCCGGAGACAAAAACACCGGGGAGCTGTTTTTT
CATSAGTGAGDKNTGELFF
>TRBV29-1|TRBD2|12|TRBJ2-5|many
TGCAGCGTAGTGGGACTAGCATCAACCCAGTACTTC
CSVVGLASTQYF
>TRBV7-2|TRBD1|13|TRBJ1-2|-
TGTGCCAGCAGCGGGGACAGGGGGCCTGGCTACACCTTC
CASSGDRGPGYTF